Below are 27 T cell receptor beta chains sequenced from a single sample in a study of T-cell memory formation after mild COVID-19. MiXCR, applied by TCRdb to the 5' RACE reads, yields one record per CDR3 protein. The sample includes 130,000 to 150,000 distinct CDR3 sequences, under 7% of them seen just once. Sequencing was carried out using PBMCs or a T cell subset sorted from them (not recorded which). These receptors all stem from an adult woman who had mild COVID-19 (a few samples of this study predate the infection). Cell type and time point are not known.

This clonotype was counted many times. The chain is built from TRBV20-1 and TRBJ2-5, with TRBD2 identical over 16 bases. Trimming at V came to 6 bases and at J to 5 bases, leaving 9 bases not matched to a gene. The CDR3 extends over 16 amino acids. Per germline, CDR1 DFQATT and CDR2 SNEGSKA (reference sequence). The CDR3 sequence is CSAAGTSGRARETQYF. The CDR3 DNA is TGCAGTGCAGCAGGGACTAGCGGGAGGGCCCGGGAGACCCAGTACTTC.

The chain is built from TRBV7-3 and TRBJ2-7; D tentatively fits TRBD1 or TRBD2 (5 bases each). Germline V CDR1 and CDR2: SGHTA, FQGTGA. V lost 6 bases and J 2 bases, leaving 17 bases between the germline ends. This CDR3 has 15 amino acids. The CDR3 DNA is TGTGCCAGCAGTCCCTCCGGGACGGTCCCCTACGAGCAGTACTTC. Protein sequence: CASSPSGTVPYEQYF.

This clonotype was observed at least ten times. The V gene is TRBV5-1, the J gene TRBJ2-7; TRBD2 aligns across 9 bases. The J segment lost 7 bases and the V segment lost 3 bases, leaving 11 bases of the junction unmatched. The CDR3 runs to 15 residues. CDR1 is SGHRS, CDR2 YFSETQ, per germline. The CDR3 DNA sequence: TGCGCCAGCAGCTCTCAGCGGGAGGCCACGGGAGAGCAGTACTTC. Protein product: CASSSQREATGEQYF. Filled out from reference TRBV5-1 and TRBJ2-7, the complete variable domain reads KAGVTQTPRYLIKTRGQQVTLSCSPISGHRSVSWYQQTPGQGLQFLFEYFSETQRNKGNFPGRFSGRQFSNSRSEMNVSTLELGDSALYLCASSSQREATGEQYFGPGTRLTVT.

This clonotype was seen at least ten times. The genes are TRBV9 and TRBJ2-3; maybe TRBD2 (5 bases). Trimming took off 3 bases at V and 4 bases at J, with 15 bases between the two ends. Per the germline V gene, CDR1 is SGDLS and CDR2 is YYNGEE. The CDR3 length is 15 residues. DNA for the CDR3: TGTGCCAGCAGCGCCTTAGCCGGGCGGGCAGATACGCAGTATTTT. Residues: CASSALAGRADTQYF. The entire variable domain, with the rest obtained from reference TRBV9 and TRBJ2-3, is as follows: DSGVTQTPKHLITATGQRVTLRCSPRSGDLSVYWYQQSLDQGLQFLIQYYNGEERAKGNILERFSAQQFPDLHSELNLSSLELGDSALYFCASSALAGRADTQYFGPGTRLTVL.

The chain uses TRBV4-1 and TRBJ1-4; 7 bases agree with TRBD1. J was trimmed by 7 bases and V by 0 bases; bases with no gene match: 11. The CDR3 spans 17 residues. CDR1 is MGHRA and CDR2 is YSYEKL in the germline V gene. DNA of the CDR3: TGCGCCAGCAGCCAAGACGGAAGGACAGGAGGGAGTGAAAAACTGTTTTTT. Translating gives CASSQDGRTGGSEKLFF.

The V gene is TRBV7-9, the J gene TRBJ2-3, with TRBD2 identical over 12 bases. Germline CDR1 and CDR2: SEHNR and FQNEAQ (reference sequence). Trimming at V came to 5 bases and at J to 2 bases, leaving 14 bases not matched to a gene. The CDR3 is made up of 19 amino acids. The CDR3 is CASSPRTSGAPHITDTQYF. Here the CDR3 DNA reads TGTGCCAGCAGCCCGCGGACTAGCGGGGCTCCGCATATCACAGATACGCAGTATTTT.

The V gene is TRBV10-3, the J gene TRBJ2-6; a possible D gene is TRBD1 (5 bases). The CDR3 extends over 16 amino acids. CDR1 is ENHRY and CDR2 is SYGVKD in the germline V gene. V was pared by 6 bases and J by 0 bases, with 12 bases between. The CDR3 here is CAIRPTESSGANVLTF. The CDR3, as DNA: TGTGCCATCAGACCGACAGAAAGCTCTGGGGCCAACGTCCTGACTTTC.

This clonotype was detected ten times or more. The chain is built from TRBV4-1 and TRBJ2-5, with a weak D call TRBD2 (6 bases). Trimming took 4 bases from V and 5 from J, leaving 14 bases between them. The CDR3 length is 14 residues. Germline loops: CDR1 MGHRA, CDR2 YSYEKL. The CDR3 DNA reads TGCGCCAGCAGCCGGGTCGCGGGGCCGGAGACCCAGTACTTC. As protein: CASSRVAGPETQYF.

Ten or more counts support this clonotype. This chain uses TRBV12-3 or TRBV12-4 with TRBJ2-2, with D possibly being TRBD1 (6 bases). V lost 6 bases to trimming and J lost 0 bases, with 17 bases between them. The CDR3 has 17 residues. Here the CDR3 DNA reads TGTGCCAGCAGCTACCTCCGGACAGCCGCGAACACCGGGGAGCTGTTTTTT. It is translated as CASSYLRTAANTGELFF.

The rearrangement joins TRBV7-2 to TRBJ2-4, with 8 bases lining up with TRBD2. Germline trimming cut 5 bases from V and 10 bases from J; bases unmatched to any gene: 16. This CDR3 spans 16 amino acids. Germline V lookup: CDR1 SGHTA, CDR2 FQGNSA. In DNA form, the CDR3 reads TGTGCCAGCAGCCCCCCAGGGGTGGTTAGCGGGACTATTCAGTACTTC. Protein: CASSPPGVVSGTIQYF.

The chain carries TRBV24-1 and TRBJ2-1, with no clear D. Germline values: CDR1 KGHDR, CDR2 SFDVKD. Trimming left V 2 bases short and J 11 bases short, with 12 bases between. The CDR3 spans 13 residues. The CDR3, as DNA: TGTGCCACCAGTGATTCACCCAGCATTAAGCAGTTCTTC. This translates into CATSDSPSIKQFF.

This clonotype was observed many times. The gene calls are TRBV18 and TRBJ2-3; the D gene could be TRBD1 or TRBD2 (6 bases each). The CDR3 is 14 amino acids. V was pared by 6 bases and J by 0 bases, with 10 bases between. CDR1 is KGHSH and CDR2 is LQKENI in the germline V gene. The CDR3 reads CASSRGPSTDTQYF. CDR3 nucleotides: TGTGCCAGCTCCCGGGGGCCTAGCACAGATACGCAGTATTTT.

This clonotype was seen only a few times. The chain recombines TRBV20-1 with TRBJ1-3, with TRBD1 matching over 7 bases. This CDR3 contains 15 residues. Germline V gene sequence: CDR1 DFQATT, CDR2 SNEGSKA (reference sequence). Unmatched junction bases numbered 11, after V lost 0 bases and J lost 9 bases. Here the CDR3 DNA reads TGCAGTGCTAGAGATCAAGAGACAGGGCTGGGCACCATATATTTT. Translation: CSARDQETGLGTIYF.

This clonotype was counted a few times. This chain uses TRBV6-2 or TRBV6-3 with TRBJ2-5; 7 bases are a match to TRBD2. With V trimmed by 6 bases and J by 1 base, 8 bases remained unmatched. Germline loops: CDR1 MNHEY, CDR2 SVGEGT. The CDR3 contains 15 residues. The CDR3 DNA reads TGTGCCAGCAGACCTCGGGACTATTTCCAAGAGACCCAGTACTTC. Protein product: CASRPRDYFQETQYF.

This clonotype was seen repeatedly, ten times or more. This rearrangement joins TRBV5-5 to TRBJ1-1; possibly TRBD1 for D (5 bases). The CDR3 sequence is 14 residues long. Germline CDR1 and CDR2: SGHKS and YYEKEE (reference sequence). The V end lost 0 bases, the J end lost 5 bases, and 11 bases lay between the germline ends. CDR3 residues: CASSLEDRGTEAFF. The CDR3 nucleotides are TGTGCCAGCAGCTTGGAAGACAGAGGGACTGAAGCTTTCTTT.

The J gene is TRBJ1-3, the V gene TRBV12-2; the D call TRBD1 from the table was never checked on the DNA. TRBV12-2 is deemed a pseudogene. This CDR3 contains 16 residues. The CDR3 spells CASRRTCGACGNTIYF. In DNA form, the CDR3 reads TGTGCAAGTCGCCGAACATGTGGGGCGTGTGGAAACACCATATATTTT.

The V gene is TRBV2, the J gene TRBJ2-1, with 7 bases fitting TRBD1. V shed 3 bases, J shed 4 bases, and the junction held 3 bases outside the gene matches. Germline values: CDR1 SNHLY, CDR2 FYNNEI. This CDR3 comprises 14 residues. CDR3 amino acids: CASSDVTGYNEQFF. The CDR3 bases are TGTGCCAGCAGTGACGTGACAGGGTACAATGAGCAGTTCTTC.

The table lists this clonotype with a few counts. The chain has TRBV12-3 or TRBV12-4 and TRBJ1-6; no definite D call. There are 14 residues in the CDR3. V gave up 3 bases and J gave up 3 bases, with 6 bases separating them. DNA of the CDR3: TGTGCCAGCAGTTTCCTCGGCTATAATTCACCCCTCCACTTT. This encodes CASSFLGYNSPLHF.

This clonotype was seen many times. The chain links TRBV15 to TRBJ2-1; 12 positions agree with TRBD2. Looked up from germline, CDR1 is LNHNV and CDR2 is YYDKDF (reference sequence). After removal of 0 bases from V and 6 bases from J, the junction contained 3 bases not matched to a gene. This CDR3 contains 16 residues. The CDR3 protein is CATSRETSGRSNEQFF. CDR3 nucleotides: TGTGCCACCAGCAGAGAGACTAGCGGGAGATCCAATGAGCAGTTCTTC. Filled out from reference TRBV15 and TRBJ2-1, the complete variable domain reads DAMVIQNPRYQVTQFGKPVTLSCSQTLNHNVMYWYQQKSSQAPKLLFHYYDKDFNNEADTPDNFQSRRPNTSFCFLDIRSPGLGDTAMYLCATSRETSGRSNEQFFGPGTRLTVL.

The CDR3 nucleotides read TGTGCCAGCAGCTTAGATTCTCTGGGGGCGGGGAATGAGCAGTTCTTC. This encodes CASSLDSLGAGNEQFF. This rearrangement joins TRBV11-3 to TRBJ2-1; D might be TRBD1 or TRBD2, each matching 6 bases. Germline CDR1 and CDR2: SGHNT and YENEEA. Trimming took off 0 bases at V and 7 bases at J, with 16 bases between the two ends. CDR3 length: 16 amino acids.

The table lists this clonotype with many counts. The rearrangement links TRBV7-8 to TRBJ2-7, with TRBD2 matching 10 bases. This CDR3 comprises 17 residues. V trimming: 1 base; J trimming: 3 bases; junction bases outside the gene matches: 9. CDR1 is SGHVS and CDR2 is FQNEAQ in the germline V gene. DNA for the CDR3: TGTGCCAGCAGCTTAGGGAATCCTAGCGGGAGTTACTACGAGCAGTACTTC. Its protein product is CASSLGNPSGSYYEQYF. Variable domain in full (rest from reference TRBV7-8 and TRBJ2-7): GAGVSQSPRYKVAKRGQDVALRCDPISGHVSLFWYQQALGQGPEFLTYFQNEAQLDKSGLPSDRFFAERPEGSVSTLKIQRTQQEDSAVYLCASSLGNPSGSYYEQYFGPGTRLTVT.

The chain combines TRBV6-5 with TRBJ2-1, with TRBD2 matching 8 bases. The CDR3 totals 13 residues. After removal of 5 bases from V and 8 bases from J, the junction contained 5 bases not matched to a gene. Germline V CDR1 and CDR2: MNHEY, SVGAGI. The CDR3 sequence is CASSAGLVYEQFF. DNA of the CDR3: TGTGCCAGCAGTGCGGGACTAGTTTATGAGCAGTTCTTC.

This clonotype was picked up many times. The chain employs TRBV7-3 and TRBJ2-1; 12 bases match TRBD1. Unmatched junction bases numbered 4, after V lost 5 bases and J lost 5 bases. CDR3 size: 15 residues. Germline CDR1 is SGHTA and CDR2 is FQGTGA. The CDR3 DNA sequence: TGTGCCAGCAGCACCGGGACAGGGGGCAACAATGAGCAGTTCTTC. Its protein is CASSTGTGGNNEQFF.

This clonotype was counted between two and nine times. This rearrangement joins TRBV27 to TRBJ2-1; TRBD2 aligns across 8 bases. Trimming cost V 7 bases and J 6 bases; bases outside gene matches: 8. Germline V lookup: CDR1 MNHEY, CDR2 SMNVEV (reference sequence). The CDR3 loop spans 14 amino acids. The CDR3 loop reads CASTLSGSFNEQFF. CDR3 sequence (DNA): TGTGCCAGCACCTTGAGCGGGAGCTTCAATGAGCAGTTCTTC.

This clonotype was seen many times. The rearrangement joins TRBV5-6 to TRBJ2-1; D is unresolved. Germline loops: CDR1 SGHDT, CDR2 YYEEEE. Trimming pared 7 bases from V and 0 bases from J, leaving 11 bases between. This CDR3 comprises 14 residues. The CDR3 nucleotides are TGTGCCAGCGGCGACGGTAACTCCTACAATGAGCAGTTCTTC. Protein product: CASGDGNSYNEQFF.

This clonotype was seen more than once but under ten times. CDR3 protein: CASSPSSESDTQYF. The CDR3, as DNA: TGTGCCAGTAGTCCCAGCTCAGAGTCAGATACGCAGTATTTT. The chain has TRBV19 and TRBJ2-3; unclear D gene. V was shortened by 5 bases and J by 4 bases, with 13 bases between the two germline ends. Germline V gene sequence: CDR1 LNHDA, CDR2 SQIVND (reference sequence). This CDR3 has 14 residues.

This clonotype has only a few counts. The chain carries TRBV25-1 and TRBJ2-7; 13 bases are shared with TRBD2. In germline, CDR1 is MGHDK, CDR2 SYGVNS. The J segment lost 7 bases and the V segment lost 4 bases, leaving 4 bases of the junction unmatched. This CDR3 has 14 residues. CDR3 bases: TGTGCCAGCAGTGCCAGACTAGCGGGGGGTGAGCAGTACTTC. This translates into CASSARLAGGEQYF.